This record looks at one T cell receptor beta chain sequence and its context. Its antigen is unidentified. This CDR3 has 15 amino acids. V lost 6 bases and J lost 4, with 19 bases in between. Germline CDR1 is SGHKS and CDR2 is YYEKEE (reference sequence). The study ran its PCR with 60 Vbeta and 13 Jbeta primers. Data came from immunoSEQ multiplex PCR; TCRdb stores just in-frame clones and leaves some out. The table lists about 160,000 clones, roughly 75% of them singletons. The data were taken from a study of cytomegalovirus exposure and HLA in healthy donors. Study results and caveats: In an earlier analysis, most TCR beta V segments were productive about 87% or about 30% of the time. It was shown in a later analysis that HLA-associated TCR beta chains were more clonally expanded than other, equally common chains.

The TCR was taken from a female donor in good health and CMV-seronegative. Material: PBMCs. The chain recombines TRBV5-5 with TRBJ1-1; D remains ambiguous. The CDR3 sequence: CASIRAAGGATEAFF. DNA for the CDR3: TGTGCCAGCATACGGGCGGCAGGAGGCGCCACTGAAGCTTTCTTT.